One sample yielded the 14 T cell receptor beta chains listed below, sequenced in a study of blood T cell repertoires in COVID-19 (TCRdb year 2020). Libraries were made using the immunoSEQ multiplex PCR assay. Here the immuneACCESS table is served through TCRdb, limited to in-frame sequences with V and J called. Missing clones are a known gap in these copies; in checked studies unresolved V genes cover under half, and the rest lacks a known reason. For this sample the table gives about 240,000 clones, of which more than 75% were detected only once. The ten largest clonotypes hold roughly an eighth of the sample. The specimen was peripheral blood. The receptors derive from an older woman with active or convalescent COVID-19.

The chain is built from TRBV27 and TRBJ1-2, with TRBD1 matching over 10 bases. The CDR3 contains 15 residues. The germline CDR1 and CDR2 sequences are MNHEY and SMNVEV (reference sequence). V trimming: 6 bases; J trimming: 7 bases; junction bases outside the gene matches: 11. CDR3 protein: CASRNGGTGVGGYTF. CDR3 sequence (DNA): TGTGCCAGCAGAAACGGCGGGACAGGGGTAGGTGGCTACACCTTC.

The V call is TRBV2, the J call TRBJ1-2; possible D gene TRBD1, 6 bases. CDR1 is SNHLY and CDR2 is FYNNEI in the germline V gene. This CDR3 comprises 14 residues. Between the trimmed V and J ends, which lost 5 bases and 1 base, there was a span of 11 bases. The CDR3 spells CASSSRQVNYGYTF. CDR3 bases: TGTGCCAGCAGTTCGCGACAGGTTAACTATGGCTACACCTTC.

V usage is TRBV7-2 and J usage is TRBJ2-3; 12 positions match TRBD2. Germline CDR1 SGHTA, CDR2 FQGNSA. Trimming cost V 5 bases and J 0 bases; bases outside gene matches: 6. The CDR3 is 17 amino acids. This CDR3 is CASSRGGLAGSTDTQYF. Written as DNA, the CDR3 is TGTGCCAGCAGCCGGGGGGGACTAGCGGGTAGCACAGATACGCAGTATTTT.

The J gene is TRBJ1-2, the V gene TRBV20-1; D uncertain. This CDR3 is 11 amino acids long. V lost 2 bases to trimming and J lost 4 bases, with 5 bases between them. In germline, CDR1 is DFQATT, CDR2 SNEGSKA (reference sequence). Here the CDR3 reads CSARNSYGYTF. DNA for the CDR3: TGCAGTGCTAGAAACAGCTATGGCTACACCTTC.

This rearrangement joins TRBV11-2 to TRBJ2-4, with 12 bases identical to TRBD2. The CDR3 is made up of 15 amino acids. Germline values: CDR1 SGHAT, CDR2 FQNNGV. J gave up 8 bases and V 5 bases, and 7 bases lay outside the gene matches. The CDR3 here is CASSPSGGAWDIQYF. CDR3 DNA: TGTGCCAGCAGCCCTAGCGGGGGGGCATGGGACATTCAGTACTTC.

This clone has just a few counts. This sequence joins TRBV11-2 and TRBJ1-1; 7 positions match TRBD1. Germline V lookup: CDR1 SGHAT, CDR2 FQNNGV. The CDR3 sequence is 14 residues long. With V trimmed by 5 bases and J by 4 bases, 7 bases remained unmatched. This CDR3 is CASSLNTGATEAFF. For the CDR3, the DNA is TGTGCCAGCAGCCTCAACACAGGGGCCACTGAAGCTTTCTTT.

This clone was counted between two and nine times. CDR3 sequence: CSVVAGGRSPYEQYF. The CDR3 DNA reads as TGCAGCGTTGTAGCGGGGGGTAGGAGCCCCTACGAGCAGTACTTC. V and J are TRBV29-1 and TRBJ2-7, with 10 bases lining up with TRBD2. CDR3 length: 15 residues. Germline V gene data show CDR1 as SQVTM and CDR2 as ANQGSEA. Losses at the gene ends were 4 bases for V and 2 bases for J; bases not matched to a gene: 8.

The J gene is TRBJ1-3, the V gene TRBV27; no firm D call. Trimming took 2 bases from V and 3 from J, leaving 5 bases between them. The CDR3 has 13 amino acids. Germline CDR1 is MNHEY and CDR2 is SMNVEV (reference sequence). The CDR3 spells CASSLQFGNTIYF. CDR3 bases: TGTGCCAGCAGTTTACAATTTGGAAACACCATATATTTT.

The chain couples TRBV2 to TRBJ2-7; 12 positions agree with TRBD2. Trimming removed 6 bases from V and 4 bases from J; junction bases left unmatched: 4. The CDR3 length is 14 residues. Germline V gives CDR1 SNHLY, CDR2 FYNNEI. Written as DNA, the CDR3 is TGTGCCAGCAGGTCGACTAGCGGGGGATACGAGCAGTACTTC. Translated: CASRSTSGGYEQYF.

V gene TRBV19 combines with J gene TRBJ2-1; 9 bases agree with TRBD1. There are 15 residues in the CDR3. Germline assignment: CDR1 LNHDA and CDR2 SQIVND (reference sequence). V gave up 6 bases and J gave up 6 bases; unmatched junction bases: 9. The CDR3 DNA sequence: TGTGCCAGTAGATCGGACAGGGGCGGGACCAATGAGCAGTTCTTC. Protein sequence: CASRSDRGGTNEQFF.

The chain has TRBV5-6 and TRBJ1-1, with 10 bases lining up with TRBD1. Germline-derived CDR1 and CDR2 are SGHDT and YYEEEE. V lost 3 bases to trimming and J lost 9 bases; unmatched junction nucleotides: 5. The CDR3 consists of 13 residues. The CDR3 region has the DNA TGTGCCAGCAGCTGGCGGACAGGGGGAAAAGCTTTCTTT. Encoded protein: CASSWRTGGKAFF. Full variable domain (remainder filled in from reference TRBV5-6 and TRBJ1-1): DAGVTQSPTHLIKTRGQQVTLRCSPKSGHDTVSWYQQALGQGPQFIFQYYEEEERQRGNFPDRFSGHQFPNYSSELNVNALLLGDSALYLCASSWRTGGKAFFGQGTRLTVV.

The chain combines TRBV5-5 with TRBJ2-3; 9 bases are shared with TRBD2. The CDR3 contains 17 residues. The trim removed 0 bases at V and 0 bases at J, leaving 5 bases unmatched. Germline CDR1 reads SGHKS; CDR2 reads YYEKEE (reference sequence). CDR3 in amino acids: CASSLVLAGPSTDTQYF. The DNA for the CDR3 is TGTGCCAGCAGCTTGGTGCTAGCGGGGCCAAGCACAGATACGCAGTATTTT.

This clone has more than one count but fewer than ten. This rearrangement joins TRBV12-3 or TRBV12-4 to TRBJ1-1, with D unclear. Deletions cut 1 base from V and 5 bases from J, with 8 bases between. The CDR3 loop spans 13 amino acids. This chain's CDR3 is CASSLVSPTEAFF. Written as DNA, the CDR3 is TGTGCCAGCAGTTTAGTAAGCCCAACTGAAGCTTTCTTT.

The chain links TRBV4-1 to TRBJ2-1; unclear D gene. The V end lost 1 base, the J end lost 9 bases, and 10 bases lay between the germline ends. The CDR3 has 13 residues. The germline CDR1 and CDR2 sequences are MGHRA and YSYEKL. DNA of the CDR3: TGCGCCAGCAGCCAAGGGAGATTGGCTGAGCAGTTCTTC. It codes for CASSQGRLAEQFF.